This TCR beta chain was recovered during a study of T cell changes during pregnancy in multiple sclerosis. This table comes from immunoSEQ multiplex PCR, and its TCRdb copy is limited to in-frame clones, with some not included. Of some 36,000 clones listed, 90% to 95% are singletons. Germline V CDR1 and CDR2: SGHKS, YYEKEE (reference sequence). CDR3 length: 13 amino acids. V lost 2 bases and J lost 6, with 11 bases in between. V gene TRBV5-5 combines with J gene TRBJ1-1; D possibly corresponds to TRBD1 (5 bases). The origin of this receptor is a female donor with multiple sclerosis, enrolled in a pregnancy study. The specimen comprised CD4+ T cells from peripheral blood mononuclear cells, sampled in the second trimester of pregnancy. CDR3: CASSFQGWPEAFF. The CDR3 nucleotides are TGTGCCAGCAGCTTCCAGGGTTGGCCTGAAGCTTTCTTT.